This T cell receptor (beta chain) was sequenced for a study of blood T cell repertoires in COVID-19 (dated by TCRdb to about 2020). Context from the whole study: Samples from collaborators originated in the United States, Italy and Spain and spanned both the acute and convalescent phases of COVID-19. A de-identified subject ID, COVID-19 status, age in years and sex were almost always included in the sample metadata. A freely available public database, intended as a resource for researchers studying the immune response to SARS-CoV-2, is where the repertoires were released. Where HLA class I and class II types were available, the types were taken from metadata supplied by the sample provider, not from assay-based typing. Samples were obtained from the ongoing ImmuneRACE study (first 160 participants) and from 1,254 subjects provided by 6 global collaborators. The prospective study material was composed of cDNA or gDNA derived from T cells, B-cell-depleted T cells, or PBMCs. Deeply sampled blood TCRbeta repertoires from subjects exposed to, actively infected with, or recovered from COVID-19 were included in the dataset.

The paper's findings and limits, for the study overall: The quantity of clinical and demographic metadata differed by source and by participant and was supplied without curation.

Via the germline V gene, CDR1 is SGDLS and CDR2 YYNGEE. From the cysteine up to the phenylalanine, the CDR3 has a length of 15 residues. Kept here is only the CDR3 DNA, which spans 45 bases and is read in frame from base 1. Trimming leaves V shorter by 3 bases and J shorter by 5 bases, with the junction holding 9 bases beyond the gene matches. TCRbeta CDR3 regions were amplified from genomic DNA by means of the immunoSEQ Assay, a bias-controlled multiplex PCR. The authors processed their data as follows. The number of nucleated cells in each sample was estimated by amplification of reference gene primers within the assay. To quantify the absolute abundance of each unique TCRbeta CDR3 rearrangement, sequence reads were collapsed and filtered. For each sample, productive Simpson clonality was calculated as the square root of Simpson's diversity index across productive rearrangements. The source is immuneACCESS, and TCRdb retained only in-frame sequences with V and J called. Part of the clones is not carried over; for the studies checked, unresolved V genes explain less than half of this, and the remainder is unexplained. The V and J calls and the clone size are those of that table, but D and trimming were determined from the DNA. The sample table shows more than 300,000 clones, and roughly 89% are seen once. Roughly 3.4% of the sample is taken by the ten largest.

A second Seattle source provided samples from volunteer blood donors who had recovered from COVID-19. Each collaborating institution followed its own protocols to collect whole blood in K2EDTA tubes. For TCRbeta analysis, collaborator samples were shipped as frozen whole blood, as isolated PBMCs, or as DNA extracted from either sample type. Comment on this clone: This receptor's antigen is unknown. Base qualities are not at hand, and no much larger clone is one base apart.

The sequence links TRBV9 to TRBJ2-5, and 8 junction bases match TRBD2. The specimen sequenced was peripheral blood. This TCR was recovered from a woman between 18 and 29 years old who had recovered from COVID-19. The sequence in DNA is TGTGCCAGCAGCGAGACTAGCGACCCGGTGGAGACCCAGTACTTC. Translated, it gives CASSETSDPVETQYF.